These T cell receptor beta chains were read from a single sample in a study of blood T cell repertoires in COVID-19. Method: immunoSEQ multiplex PCR; TCRdb's copy keeps in-frame clones and lacks some. The data contain approximately 150,000 clones, around 84% of them singletons. The sample taken for sequencing was PBMCs or T cells enriched from blood (not recorded which). Receptors were obtained from a middle-aged man with acute COVID-19. The CDR3 runs from the conserved cysteine through the conserved F or W. A D gene is named only where the DNA matches it firmly. Not all rows give a size; the values are once, few, many and, for expanded clones, a class.

d_gene	j_gene	abundance	v_gene	CDR3nt	CDR3aa
-	TRBJ1-2	-	TRBV28	TGTGCCAGCAGAACTGCCGCGGGGGGGAACTATGGCTACACCTTC	CASRTAAGGNYGYTF
-	TRBJ2-1	-	TRBV5-6	TGTGCCAGCAGCCCAGGACCAGAGACTAGAAGAAATGAGCAGTTCTTC	CASSPGPETRRNEQFF
-	TRBJ2-5	-	TRBV5-1	TGCGCCAGCAGCTTGCAAGCCCCTCAAGAGACCCAGTACTTC	CASSLQAPQETQYF
-	TRBJ1-4	-	TRBV2	TGTGCCAGCAGTTTCAGTGAGGCAACTAATGAAAAACTGTTTTTT	CASSFSEATNEKLFF
-	TRBJ2-5	-	TRBV28	TGTGCCAGCAGTTCCCCGCAGGGCGTAGAGACCCAGTACTTC	CASSSPQGVETQYF
TRBD1	TRBJ2-5	-	TRBV18	TGTGCCAGCTCACTGGGACAGCAAGAGACCCAGTACTTC	CASSLGQQETQYF
TRBD2	TRBJ2-3	-	TRBV10-1	TGCGCCAGTCGAGCGGGGGGCCGGGGGGATACGCAGTATTTT	CASRAGGRGDTQYF
-	TRBJ2-1	-	TRBV30	TGTGCCTGGAGTGCGGAGGGTAGGAATGAGCAGTTCTTC	CAWSAEGRNEQFF
-	TRBJ1-3	-	TRBV2	TGTGCCAGCAGTGAAGGTTTCCCCAAAACCATATATTTT	CASSEGFPKTIYF
-	TRBJ1-5	-	TRBV6-6	TGTGCCAGCAGCCGTAAGGCCATAGGGGATCAGCCCCAGCATTTT	CASSRKAIGDQPQHF
-	TRBJ1-5	-	TRBV3-1/TRBV3-2	TGTGCCAGCAGCCCTCAGGGGCAGCCCCAGCATTTT	CASSPQGQPQHF
-	TRBJ2-3	-	TRBV10-2	TGCGCCAGCAGGGTAGCTAGCACAGATACGCAGTATTTT	CASRVASTDTQYF
-	TRBJ2-7	few	TRBV30	TGTGCCTGGAGTGTAGCGTACGAGCAGTACTTC	CAWSVAYEQYF
-	TRBJ1-3	-	TRBV2	TGTGCCAGCAGTGAAGCGCGGCAGGGCTCTGGAAACACCATATATTTT	CASSEARQGSGNTIYF
TRBD1	TRBJ1-2	-	TRBV24-1	TGTGCCACCAGTGAGAGGGGGCAAAGCTACACCTTC	CATSERGQSYTF
TRBD1	TRBJ1-2	-	TRBV19	TGTGCCAGTAGTTTTGCCGGGACAGGGATCGCCTATGGCTACACCTTC	CASSFAGTGIAYGYTF
-	TRBJ1-4	-	TRBV29-1	TGCAGCGTTGAAAGTCAGAATCAAAAACTGTTTTTT	CSVESQNQKLFF
-	TRBJ1-3	once	TRBV10-3	TGTGCCATCAGTGATAGTAGAGCGGGTGGAAACACCATATATTTT	CAISDSRAGGNTIYF
-	TRBJ1-6	many	TRBV7-9	TGTGCCAGCAGCTCAGGGGTGAATTCACCCCTCCACTTT	CASSSGVNSPLHF
TRBD1	TRBJ2-7	-	TRBV18	TGTGCCAGCTCACCGTGGGGACAGGGAGACGAGCAGTACTTC	CASSPWGQGDEQYF
-	TRBJ2-7	-	TRBV4-2	TGTGCCAGCAGCCAAGAGAAGTGGCTCGAGCAGTACTTC	CASSQEKWLEQYF
TRBD2	TRBJ2-1	many	TRBV24-1	TGTGCCACCGGGGTAGCGGGAGCCTCTGAGCAGTTCTTC	CATGVAGASEQFF
-	TRBJ1-1	once	TRBV12-3/TRBV12-4	TGTGCCAGCAGAACAGGGTTCTCGGGAGCTTTCTTT	CASRTGFSGAFF
-	TRBJ2-7	-	TRBV15	TGTGCCACCAGCAGAGATTACAGTGAGAACTACGAGCAGTACTTC	CATSRDYSENYEQYF
TRBD2	TRBJ2-1	-	TRBV28	TGTGCCAGCAGTCCCCACGAGGGAGGGCCTAAGTTCTTC	CASSPHEGGPKFF
-	TRBJ2-2	once	TRBV19	TGTGCCAGTAGTATAGGGTGGGGAGCTGTTTTT	CASSIGWGAVF
-	TRBJ1-6	-	TRBV18	TGTGCCAGCTCACCAAGGCAGGGGCGAGTTTATAATTCACCCCTCCACTTT	CASSPRQGRVYNSPLHF
TRBD1	TRBJ1-2	-	TRBV7-2	TGTGCCAGCAGGGCCGGGACAGGGTCTTTCGGCTACACCTTC	CASRAGTGSFGYTF
-	TRBJ1-5	-	TRBV5-6	TGTGCCAGCCCCATCTTCTCTTCACTGAATAGCAATCAGCCCCAGCATTTT	CASPIFSSLNSNQPQHF
TRBD1	TRBJ2-3	-	TRBV9	TGTGCCAGCAGCGTGTCGGACAGGGGAACAGATACGCAGTATTTT	CASSVSDRGTDTQYF
TRBD1	TRBJ1-2	-	TRBV10-3	TGTGCCATCAAGGGACAGGGAAGTTATAGGGATGGCTACACCTTC	CAIKGQGSYRDGYTF
TRBD1	TRBJ1-2	-	TRBV19	TGTGCCAGTGGGGGACAGGAGAACTATGGCTACACCTTC	CASGGQENYGYTF
TRBD2	TRBJ2-3	-	TRBV5-1	TGCGCCAGCAGCTTGGTAGGCCTAGCGGACACAGATACGCAGTATTTT	CASSLVGLADTDTQYF
-	TRBJ2-6	-	TRBV19	TGTGCCAGTAGTACCCTCGGGACAGGGGCCAACGTCCTGACTTTC	CASSTLGTGANVLTF
-	TRBJ2-1	once	TRBV27	TGTGCCAGCAGTATAGTATCGCCGTACAATGAGCAGTTCTTC	CASSIVSPYNEQFF
TRBD1	TRBJ2-1	-	TRBV7-3	TGTGCCAGCAGCCTCCGACAGGGGGCCAGTGAGCAGTTCTTC	CASSLRQGASEQFF
-	TRBJ1-2	-	TRBV18	TGTGCCAGCTCACCAACAAACAACTATGGCTACACCTTC	CASSPTNNYGYTF
TRBD1	TRBJ1-5	-	TRBV7-2	TGTGCCAGCACCAAGACAGGGATCAATCAGCCCCAGCATTTT	CASTKTGINQPQHF
-	TRBJ1-3	-	TRBV2	TGTGCCAGCAGTCCGCCTTGGACAGTATCTGGAAACACCATATATTTT	CASSPPWTVSGNTIYF
TRBD1	TRBJ1-6	-	TRBV7-3	TGTGCCAGCAGCTTAGTTGGACAGGGGCAAGCTCCCCTCCACTTT	CASSLVGQGQAPLHF
TRBD1	TRBJ1-2	-	TRBV7-9	TGTGCCAGCAGCCTCGGACAGGAGGATGGCTACACCTTC	CASSLGQEDGYTF
TRBD2	TRBJ2-3	-	TRBV24-1	TGTGCCACCAGTGGGGAGGGTGAGGCAGATACGCAGTATTTT	CATSGEGEADTQYF
-	TRBJ2-3	-	TRBV7-9	TGTGCCAGCCGGCGGGTGGACTTCGGTTTCGATACGCAGTATTTT	CASRRVDFGFDTQYF
-	TRBJ2-1	-	TRBV12-5	TGTGCTAGTGGTTTGGGGCTAGCGAACGAGCAGTTCTTC	CASGLGLANEQFF
TRBD1	TRBJ1-2	-	TRBV2	TGTGCCAGTTTGCCGACAGGGTCCTCGGGGGGCTACACCTTC	CASLPTGSSGGYTF
TRBD2	TRBJ2-1	-	TRBV6-6	TGTGCCAGCATCCTTAGCGGGTCCGCGAATGAGCAGTTCTTC	CASILSGSANEQFF
TRBD1	TRBJ2-3	-	TRBV19	TGTGCCAGTAGTATGGGGACAGGGGGAAGCACAGATACGCAGTATTTT	CASSMGTGGSTDTQYF
TRBD2	TRBJ2-3	-	TRBV24-1	TGTGCCACCAACAAGGGAGGGGGCACAGATACGCAGTATTTT	CATNKGGGTDTQYF
TRBD1	TRBJ2-7	few	TRBV5-1	TGCGCCAGCAGCTTGAATAGCGAGACAGGGGTCGAGCAGTACTTC	CASSLNSETGVEQYF
-	TRBJ1-4	few	TRBV6-1	TGTGCCAGCAGTGCCAGGGTCGCAGGAGCTAATGAAAAACTGTTTTTT	CASSARVAGANEKLFF
TRBD1	TRBJ2-7	-	TRBV27	TGTGCCAGCAAAGGGACAGGGTCCTACGAGCAGTACTTC	CASKGTGSYEQYF
-	TRBJ1-1	once	TRBV28	TGTGCCAGCAGTCCCGACAGGAAACCCATGAACACTGAAGCTTTCTTT	CASSPDRKPMNTEAFF
TRBD1	TRBJ2-1	-	TRBV7-9	TGTGCCAGCAGCTTAGGGACAGGGACCCCCTCCTACAATGAGCAGTTCTTC	CASSLGTGTPSYNEQFF
TRBD2	TRBJ2-3	-	TRBV7-2	TGTGCCAGCAGGTCTAGCGGGGGCACAGATACGCAGTATTTT	CASRSSGGTDTQYF
-	TRBJ2-3	-	TRBV10-3	TGTGCCATCAGTGAGTTCTTTACAGAGGACAGCAATAGCACAGATACGCAGTATTTT	CAISEFFTEDSNSTDTQYF
-	TRBJ2-6	-	TRBV4-2	TGTGCCAGCAGCCAAGAATTGGCAGCGTCCTCTGGGGCCAACGTCCTGACTTTC	CASSQELAASSGANVLTF